This record concerns one T cell receptor beta chain sequence. Its target is not known. A read error is likely here: a far larger clone is one base away. The data stem from a study of regulatory T cells in long-lasting Graves disease. Study results and caveats: With a small sample size, accuracy may have been reduced.

Sample time point: newly diagnosed GD, antithyroid drugs for less than 3 months. From RNA extracted from PBMCs, the TCR library was made. HTBI primers from iRepertoire and Arm-PCR of CDR3 regions yielded the TCR beta libraries. A single record per CDR3 protein comes from TCRdb applying MiXCR to the multiplex PCR reads. The profile covers under 400,000 distinct CDR3 sequences, with approximately 15% appearing a single time and 25% to 30% taken by the ten largest. These same data were also listed under a study on T cells in Graves' hyperthyroidism and ophthalmopathy. That report adds: Most clonotypes expanded in the thyroid (above 0.001) were also present in blood.

This clonotype was obtained from a man in his forties with Graves disease. Material: peripheral blood mononuclear cells (PBMCs), obtained at new diagnosis, from a patient treated with antithyroid drugs.

DNA for the CDR3: TGTGCCAGCAGCTTAATGGGAGGGCTGAATACGCAGTATTTT. This encodes CASSLMGGLNTQYF. This chain uses TRBV11-3 with TRBJ2-3, with TRBD2 matching 7 bases. The ends lost 2 bases at V and 7 bases at J; junction bases unmatched: 6. Germline V CDR1 and CDR2: SGHNT, YENEEA. The CDR3 covers 14 residues. Looking up the rest from reference TRBV11-3 and TRBJ2-3 gives the full variable domain: EAGVVQSPRYKIIEKKQPVAFWCNPISGHNTLYWYLQNLGQGPELLIRYENEEAVDDSQLPKDRFSAERLKGVDSTLKIQPAELGDSAVYLCASSLMGGLNTQYFGPGTRLTVL.